The clone carrying this T cell receptor (beta chain) showed up many times. No antigen is known for it. A TCRbeta library incorporating unique molecular identifiers was prepared. MiXCR was run by TCRdb on the PCR reads, yielding one entry per CDR3 protein. Of approximately 97,000 distinct CDR3 sequences listed, roughly 7.1% are singletons. This record comes from a study of T-cell reconstitution after alpha-beta-depleted transplantation in children. General observations from the study: Surviving recipient T cells and thymic progenitors accounted for the high day-60 TCRbeta diversity observed in some patients.

The germline V gene encodes CDR1 LGHNA and CDR2 YNFKEQ. V lost 0 bases to trimming and J lost 9 bases, with 18 bases between them. The CDR3 extends over 17 amino acids. Here the sequenced sample was PBMCs, taken before TCRalphabeta/CD19-depleted stem cell transplant. The sequence was obtained from a boy aged 2 to 10 with acute lymphoblastic leukemia, due to receive a stem cell transplant. V gene TRBV4-2 combines with J gene TRBJ1-6; D gene unclear. The CDR3 nucleotides are TGTGCCAGCAGCCAAGATCCGTCCGGGGAGGTGGTTTCACCCCTCCACTTT. Amino acids: CASSQDPSGEVVSPLHF.